The 31 T cell receptor beta chains below come from one sample, sequenced in a study of blood T cell repertoires in COVID-19 (dated by TCRdb to the early 2020s). The library was built by means of the immunoSEQ multiplex PCR assay. TCRdb carries this immuneACCESS record with in-frame sequences only. Its versions omit some clonotypes, under half of them owing to an unresolved V gene in the studies checked, with the rest unexplained. The sample has about 150,000 clones on record, around 83% of them singletons. About 7.8% of the sample comes from the top ten. Material: peripheral blood. These receptors came from a woman in her fifties or sixties in a cohort sampled during active or convalescent COVID-19.

The chain has TRBV3-1 (or the pseudogene TRBV3-2) and TRBJ1-2; 8 bases match TRBD1. The CDR3 runs 15 residues. Germline values: CDR1 LGHDT, CDR2 YNNKEL (reference sequence). After removal of 1 base from V and 5 bases from J, the junction contained 6 bases not matched to a gene. The CDR3 loop is CASSQAGGPRYGYTF. CDR3 bases: TGTGCCAGCAGCCAAGCAGGGGGCCCTAGGTATGGCTACACCTTC.

The CDR3 loop reads CATSRVIGSSYEQYF. CDR3 DNA sequence: TGTGCCACCAGCAGAGTTATAGGGAGTTCTTACGAGCAGTACTTC. This rearrangement joins TRBV15 to TRBJ2-7; maybe TRBD2 (5 bases). V lost 1 base and J 4 bases, leaving 14 bases between the germline ends. CDR1 and CDR2 (germline): LNHNV, YYDKDF (reference sequence). This CDR3 region has 15 residues.

V gene TRBV6-6 combines with J gene TRBJ2-1; D remains unclear. The germline gives CDR1 MNHNY, CDR2 SVGAGI (reference sequence). The V end was cut by 6 bases, the J end by 7 bases, with 13 bases between. This CDR3 spans 13 amino acids. CDR3 protein: CASRFFEENEQFF. CDR3 DNA sequence: TGTGCCAGCAGATTTTTCGAGGAAAATGAGCAGTTCTTC.

In this sample, this clone turned up a few times. This rearrangement joins TRBV7-2 to TRBJ1-3; D gene unclear. This CDR3 has 13 residues. Trimming took 5 bases from V and 5 from J, leaving 10 bases between them. CDR1 and CDR2 from the germline V gene are SGHTA and FQGNSA. In DNA, the CDR3 is TGTGCCAGCAGCCCAGGTCCCAGAAACACCATATATTTT. Residues: CASSPGPRNTIYF.

The V call is TRBV2, the J call TRBJ2-7; D not certain. V was trimmed by 11 bases and J by 1 base, leaving 15 bases between them. The CDR3 spans 13 residues. Germline-derived CDR1 and CDR2 are SNHLY and FYNNEI. CDR3 DNA sequence: TGTGCCGGCGGCGGATTACTATCCTACGAGCAGTACTTC. This gives the protein CAGGGLLSYEQYF.

This clone turned up a few times. V gene TRBV18 combines with J gene TRBJ1-5; 8 nucleotides match TRBD1. The J segment lost 6 bases and the V segment lost 4 bases, leaving 11 bases of the junction unmatched. The CDR3 runs to 16 residues. The germline V gene has CDR1 KGHSH and CDR2 LQKENI. The CDR3 DNA reads TGTGCCAGCTCACGAGCGACAGGGGATGGTGGTCAGCCCCAGCATTTT. This gives the protein CASSRATGDGGQPQHF.

The chain carries TRBV10-3 and TRBJ2-3, with no clear D. Trimming left V 5 bases short and J 0 bases short, with 12 bases between. CDR3 size: 15 residues. The germline CDR1 and CDR2 sequences are ENHRY and SYGVKD. The CDR3 spells CAISSTVPSTDTQYF. In DNA, the CDR3 is TGTGCCATCAGTTCCACAGTACCCAGCACAGATACGCAGTATTTT.

This chain links TRBV4-1 with TRBJ2-5, with 11 bases that match TRBD1. V shed 1 base and J 1 base; nucleotides not matched to a gene: 2. Germline loops: CDR1 MGHRA, CDR2 YSYEKL. The CDR3 length is 16 residues. The CDR3 protein is CASSQAGTGGQETQYF. CDR3 nucleotide sequence: TGCGCCAGCAGCCAAGCCGGGACAGGGGGCCAAGAGACCCAGTACTTC.

This CDR3 is CASSLRGLAGGQSETQYF. DNA of the CDR3: TGTGCCAGCAGCTTGAGGGGACTAGCGGGGGGGCAGAGTGAGACCCAGTACTTC. The genes are TRBV7-2 and TRBJ2-5, with TRBD2 matching over 16 bases. The CDR3 has 18 residues. Germline V gene sequence: CDR1 SGHTA, CDR2 FQGNSA. The ends lost 3 bases at V and 5 bases at J; junction bases unmatched: 9.

This clone was seen once. This chain uses TRBV9 with TRBJ2-1; TRBD2 aligns across 9 bases. The V gene's germline CDR1 is SGDLS and CDR2 YYNGEE. This CDR3 is 17 amino acids long. Trimming at V came to 0 bases and at J to 5 bases, leaving 9 bases not matched to a gene. CDR3 sequence: CASSVAPQRGADNEQFF. The CDR3 DNA reads as TGTGCCAGCAGCGTAGCCCCCCAGCGGGGGGCAGACAATGAGCAGTTCTTC.

The CDR3 DNA reads as TGTGCCAGCAGTTCCGGGACTAGCGGGGAAAATGAGCAGTTCTTC. The encoded protein is CASSSGTSGENEQFF. The V and J genes are TRBV2 and TRBJ2-1, with TRBD2 identical over 13 bases. The CDR3 length is 15 residues. The V and J ends lost 5 bases and 7 bases, in that order; junction bases with no gene match: 5. CDR1 and CDR2 from the germline V gene are SNHLY and FYNNEI.

The genes are TRBV7-9 and TRBJ2-7, with a possible D match to TRBD2 (6 bases). Trimming took 5 bases from V and 4 from J, leaving 27 bases between them. CDR1 is SEHNR and CDR2 is FQNEAQ in the germline V gene (reference sequence). CDR3 size: 18 residues. CDR3 residues: CASSTPDDTVLRGYEQYF. In DNA form, the CDR3 reads TGTGCCAGCAGCACACCAGACGACACTGTGTTGCGGGGATACGAGCAGTACTTC.

The chain has TRBV10-1 and TRBJ1-1; D perhaps matches TRBD1 (6 bases). The CDR3 is 13 residues long. V was shortened by 6 bases and J by 2 bases, with 10 bases between the two germline ends. Germline V gene sequence: CDR1 WNHNN, CDR2 SYGVQD (reference sequence). CDR3 amino acids: CASSRTDNTEAFF. The CDR3, as DNA: TGCGCCAGCAGCCGGACAGACAACACTGAAGCTTTCTTT.

The rearrangement uses TRBV5-1 and TRBJ2-7; perhaps TRBD2 as D (6 bases). Germline V gives CDR1 SGHRS, CDR2 YFSETQ. The CDR3 contains 15 residues. Between the trimmed V and J ends, which lost 4 bases and 2 bases, there was a span of 16 bases. Here the CDR3 reads CASSPLPSGPYEQYF. CDR3 coding DNA: TGCGCCAGCAGCCCATTACCAAGCGGGCCCTACGAGCAGTACTTC.

This chain connects TRBV11-2 to TRBJ1-2; 10 bases map to TRBD1. CDR3 length: 18 residues. V shed 2 bases, J shed 3 bases, and the junction held 12 bases outside the gene matches. Germline CDR1 and CDR2: SGHAT and FQNNGV. The CDR3 is CASSLIRDRGGRDYGYTF. Written as DNA, the CDR3 is TGTGCCAGCAGCTTAATCCGGGACAGGGGCGGTCGGGACTATGGCTACACCTTC.

The V call is TRBV6-6, the J call TRBJ1-4; 7 bases fit TRBD1. The V and J ends lost 9 bases and 6 bases, in that order; junction bases with no gene match: 10. The CDR3 spans 14 residues. Germline CDR1 MNHNY, CDR2 SVGAGI (reference sequence). CDR3 amino acids: CASQTRQGHEKLFF. CDR3 DNA: TGTGCCAGTCAAACCCGACAGGGTCATGAAAAACTGTTTTTT.

The genes are TRBV4-2 and TRBJ2-3, with 13 nucleotides matching TRBD2. The trim removed 0 bases at V and 4 bases at J, leaving 4 bases unmatched. Germline V gives CDR1 LGHNA, CDR2 YNFKEQ. This CDR3 comprises 17 residues. CDR3 bases: TGTGCCAGCAGCCAAGATACGGGGACTAGCGGGGCAGATACGCAGTATTTT. Translating gives CASSQDTGTSGADTQYF.

V gene TRBV12-3 or TRBV12-4 combines with J gene TRBJ1-1; D unclear. The CDR3 is 13 residues long. The V and J ends lost 8 bases and 1 base respectively, with 11 bases between them. The chain's CDR3 is CASCIGRNTEAFF. The CDR3 DNA follows: TGTGCCAGCTGCATAGGGAGGAACACTGAAGCTTTCTTT.

V and J are TRBV9 and TRBJ2-7, with a tentative D call TRBD2 (6 bases). The CDR3 runs to 13 residues. Germline V lookup: CDR1 SGDLS, CDR2 YYNGEE. The V gene lost 3 bases and the J gene lost 4 bases, with 11 bases spanning the gap. In nucleotides, the CDR3 is TGTGCCAGCAGCGCAGGGACTGGATACGAGCAGTACTTC. This codes for CASSAGTGYEQYF. Supplemented by reference TRBV9 and TRBJ2-7, the full variable domain reads DSGVTQTPKHLITATGQRVTLRCSPRSGDLSVYWYQQSLDQGLQFLIQYYNGEERAKGNILERFSAQQFPDLHSELNLSSLELGDSALYFCASSAGTGYEQYFGPGTRLTVT.

The chain links TRBV30 to TRBJ1-6, with no clear D. V lost 1 base to trimming and J lost 7 bases, with 8 bases between them. This CDR3 comprises 13 residues. Germline V lookup: CDR1 GTSNPN, CDR2 SVGIG (reference sequence). The DNA of the CDR3 is TGTGCCTGGAGTGGTAAACACAATTCACCCCTCCACTTT. Encoded protein: CAWSGKHNSPLHF. Full variable domain (remainder filled in from reference TRBV30 and TRBJ1-6): SQTIHQWPATLVQPVGSPLSLECTVEGTSNPNLYWYRQAAGRGLQLLFYSVGIGQISSEVPQNLSASRPQDRQFILSSKKLLLSDSGFYLCAWSGKHNSPLHFGNGTRLTVT.

CDR3 coding DNA: TGTGCCAGCAGCCCCCTGGACAGAACGAACACCGGGGAGCTGTTTTTT. The encoded protein is CASSPLDRTNTGELFF. V gene TRBV7-9 combines with J gene TRBJ2-2; tentatively, D is TRBD1 (6 bases). This CDR3 has 16 amino acids. CDR1 and CDR2 from the germline V gene are SEHNR and FQNEAQ (reference sequence). V was shortened by 5 bases and J by 0 bases, with 13 bases between the two germline ends.

The chain combines TRBV9 with TRBJ2-3; the match to TRBD2 covers 7 bases. The CDR3 runs 14 residues. Germline trimming cut 4 bases from V and 5 bases from J; bases unmatched to any gene: 7. Germline assignment: CDR1 SGDLS and CDR2 YYNGEE. In nucleotides, the CDR3 is TGTGCCAGCAGCATCCGGGGGGATCGAGATACGCAGTATTTT. Residues: CASSIRGDRDTQYF.

This chain joins TRBV29-1 and TRBJ2-1, with D perhaps TRBD1 (5 bases). Germline V gene lookup returns CDR1 SQVTM and CDR2 ANQGSEA. V dropped 3 bases and J dropped 14 bases, with 17 bases sitting between them. The CDR3 covers 12 residues. Here the CDR3 reads CSVEGQTIKKFF. As DNA, the CDR3 is TGCAGCGTTGAGGGGCAGACAATAAAGAAGTTCTTC.

This sequence joins TRBV30 and TRBJ1-1, with D perhaps TRBD1 (5 bases). V lost 4 bases, J lost 4 bases, and 16 bases lay in between. CDR3 length: 14 amino acids. Germline CDR1 and CDR2: GTSNPN and SVGIG (reference sequence). CDR3 region: CAWTGKGRVTEAFF. Here the CDR3 DNA reads TGTGCCTGGACCGGAAAGGGGCGCGTCACTGAAGCTTTCTTT.

The chain has TRBV15 and TRBJ1-4; a weak D match, TRBD1 (5 bases). The germline V gene has CDR1 LNHNV and CDR2 YYDKDF (reference sequence). V was pared by 4 bases and J by 7 bases, with 10 bases between. CDR3 length equals 13 residues. The CDR3 region has the DNA TGTGCCACCAGCACAGGGCGGACTGAAAAACTGTTTTTT. Its translation is CATSTGRTEKLFF.

The gene calls are TRBV6-1 and TRBJ2-5, with D possibly matching TRBD2 (5 bases). CDR1 and CDR2 from the germline V gene are MNHNS and SASEGT. V lost 1 base and J 3 bases, leaving 9 bases between the germline ends. The CDR3 length is 14 residues. The CDR3 DNA is TGTGCCAGCAGTGAAGGGAGCGGAGAAGAGACCCAGTACTTC. Its translation: CASSEGSGEETQYF.

The rearrangement links TRBV4-1 to TRBJ1-4; 10 bases map to TRBD1. After removal of 5 bases from V and 6 bases from J, the junction contained 6 bases not matched to a gene. Germline V lookup: CDR1 MGHRA, CDR2 YSYEKL. This CDR3 has 15 amino acids. The CDR3 reads CASSRDRGLDEKLFF. In DNA form, the CDR3 reads TGCGCCAGCAGCAGGGACAGGGGACTGGATGAAAAACTGTTTTTT.

This chain uses TRBV5-1 with TRBJ1-6; the match to TRBD1 covers 8 bases. CDR1 is SGHRS and CDR2 is YFSETQ in the germline V gene. V was pared by 3 bases and J by 6 bases, with 14 bases of the junction left unmatched. The CDR3 runs to 18 residues. CDR3 protein: CASSYKTTLQGVNSPLHF. In DNA, the CDR3 is TGCGCCAGCAGCTACAAAACGACACTACAGGGGGTTAATTCACCCCTCCACTTT.

The chain carries TRBV27 and TRBJ2-7, with a tentative D call TRBD2 (6 bases). V was trimmed by 6 bases and J by 1 base, leaving 13 bases between them. CDR3 length equals 14 residues. CDR1 and CDR2 from the germline V gene are MNHEY and SMNVEV (reference sequence). Here the CDR3 reads CASSSRDLSYEQYF. Written as DNA, the CDR3 is TGTGCCAGCAGCAGCCGGGACTTATCCTACGAGCAGTACTTC.

Here the CDR3 reads CASSLGGEHQPQHF. In DNA form, the CDR3 reads TGTGCCAGCAGCTTGGGTGGGGAGCATCAGCCCCAGCATTTT. V is TRBV5-5 and J is TRBJ1-5; D ambiguous. Germline V gene data show CDR1 as SGHKS and CDR2 as YYEKEE (reference sequence). V was trimmed by 0 bases and J by 5 bases, leaving 9 bases between them. The CDR3 is 14 residues long.

The rearrangement joins TRBV6-6 to TRBJ2-1; D not resolved. The CDR3 totals 15 residues. CDR1 is MNHNY, CDR2 SVGAGI, per germline (reference sequence). The V gene lost 6 bases and the J gene lost 1 base, with 13 bases spanning the gap. The CDR3 nucleotides read TGTGCCAGCAGCGAGCTGGGCCCATCCTACAATGAGCAGTTCTTC. Amino acid sequence: CASSELGPSYNEQFF.